Following are 15 T cell receptor beta chains from one sample sequenced in a study of control samples from healthy donors and cancer patients. TCRdb's table, derived via immunoSEQ multiplex PCR, lists solely in-frame clones and lacks some. The repertoire holds under 150,000 clones, 70% to 90% seen once, with 8.5% to 9.5% in the top ten. The source material was blood. The source is a woman aged 25-40 years in good health.

V and J are TRBV28 and TRBJ1-1; TRBD1 might be the D (5 bases). The CDR3 extends over 17 amino acids. The V gene lost 2 bases and the J gene lost 0 bases, with 16 bases spanning the gap. Germline V gives CDR1 MDHEN, CDR2 SYDVKM. DNA of the CDR3: TGTGCCAGCAGTTTAGGGGCAGGGTGGGGCGTGAACACTGAAGCTTTCTTT. Its translation: CASSLGAGWGVNTEAFF.

The chain couples TRBV19 to TRBJ1-2, with no clear D. Germline CDR1 and CDR2: LNHDA and SQIVND (reference sequence). Trimming took 4 bases from V and 5 from J, leaving 17 bases between them. The CDR3 runs 15 residues. This CDR3 reads CASSTQYGPAYGYTF. The CDR3 DNA reads TGTGCCAGTAGTACCCAATATGGGCCAGCTTATGGCTACACCTTC.

The chain is built from TRBV19 and TRBJ1-1; perhaps TRBD1 as D (5 bases). The CDR3 is made up of 13 amino acids. Germline V gene data show CDR1 as LNHDA and CDR2 as SQIVND (reference sequence). Trimming shortened V by 3 bases and J by 3 bases, and 8 bases separated the two germline ends. The CDR3 coding sequence is TGTGCCAGTAGTATGTCCAGGGACACTGAAGCTTTCTTT. It codes for CASSMSRDTEAFF. Full variable domain (rest looked up from reference TRBV19 and TRBJ1-1): DGGITQSPKYLFRKEGQNVTLSCEQNLNHDAMYWYRQDPGQGLRLIYYSQIVNDFQKGDIAEGYSVSREKKESFPLTVTSAQKNPTAFYLCASSMSRDTEAFFGQGTRLTVV.

As regards this clone: At the DNA level, this CDR3 is encoded by other sequences in the same sample as well. The CDR3 DNA reads as TGTGCCAGCAGCTTGGGACTAGCGGGAGAGACCCAGTACTTC. Its protein is CASSLGLAGETQYF. The chain links TRBV7-9 to TRBJ2-5; 12 positions match TRBD2. There are 14 residues in the CDR3. Germline values: CDR1 SEHNR, CDR2 FQNEAQ (reference sequence). J was trimmed by 4 bases and V by 3 bases; bases with no gene match: 0. Filled out from reference TRBV7-9 and TRBJ2-5, the complete variable domain reads DTGVSQNPRHKITKRGQNVTFRCDPISEHNRLYWYRQTLGQGPEFLTYFQNEAQLEKSRLLSDRFSAERPKGSFSTLEIQRTEQGDSAMYLCASSLGLAGETQYFGPGTRLLVL.

The rearrangement links TRBV7-9 to TRBJ2-7; D ambiguous. Germline CDR1 SEHNR, CDR2 FQNEAQ (reference sequence). V dropped 5 bases and J dropped 3 bases, with 26 bases sitting between them. The CDR3 covers 18 residues. CDR3 sequence (DNA): TGTGCCAGCAGCCTATCTCGGCTTGGGAACTCTATTTACTACGAGCAGTACTTC. Translating it yields CASSLSRLGNSIYYEQYF.

The chain joins TRBV29-1 to TRBJ2-5, with TRBD1 matching over 11 bases. The CDR3 spans 13 residues. Germline-derived CDR1 and CDR2 are SQVTM and ANQGSEA. The ends lost 7 bases at V and 4 bases at J; junction bases unmatched: 5. DNA of the CDR3: TGCAGCGCTGGACAGGGGGCTGGAGAGACCCAGTACTTC. It translates to CSAGQGAGETQYF.

The chain joins TRBV5-6 to TRBJ1-2, with D uncertain. CDR3 length equals 12 residues. The ends were cut back, 0 bases at V and 4 bases at J, with 4 bases in the middle. Germline V gene lookup returns CDR1 SGHDT and CDR2 YYEEEE. CDR3 in DNA: TGTGCCAGCAGCTTGGAAGTCTATGGCTACACCTTC. Translated, it gives CASSLEVYGYTF.

V and J are TRBV7-9 and TRBJ2-3; D is unresolved. V was shortened by 2 bases and J by 0 bases, with 9 bases between the two germline ends. The CDR3 contains 15 residues. Germline V CDR1 and CDR2: SEHNR, FQNEAQ (reference sequence). CDR3 sequence (DNA): TGTGCCAGCAGCTTACTTAGCCTAAGCACAGATACGCAGTATTTT. It is translated as CASSLLSLSTDTQYF.

The chain has TRBV2 and TRBJ1-4; tentatively, D is TRBD1 (6 bases). Germline V gene lookup returns CDR1 SNHLY and CDR2 FYNNEI. The CDR3 is 15 amino acids. V lost 4 bases and J 8 bases, leaving 17 bases between the germline ends. This CDR3 is CASSVVGGVGEKLFF. DNA for the CDR3: TGTGCCAGCAGTGTAGTAGGGGGAGTTGGGGAAAAACTGTTTTTT.

This rearrangement joins TRBV9 to TRBJ1-1; D gene ambiguous. CDR3 length equals 13 residues. The germline CDR1 and CDR2 sequences are SGDLS and YYNGEE. Trimming stripped 1 base from V and 1 base from J, with 5 bases between. In DNA, the CDR3 is TGTGCCAGCAGCGTAAGACAGAACACTGAAGCTTTCTTT. It translates to CASSVRQNTEAFF.

The chain has TRBV6-5 and TRBJ1-2; possibly TRBD1 for D (6 bases). Trimming shortened V by 2 bases and J by 3 bases, and 13 bases separated the two germline ends. This CDR3 spans 15 amino acids. Looked up from germline, CDR1 is MNHEY and CDR2 is SVGAGI. The CDR3 DNA follows: TGTGCCAGCAGTTACGCAGGGGTCGGTGACTATGGCTACACCTTC. Protein: CASSYAGVGDYGYTF.

This clone has a handful of counts. This chain links TRBV3-1 (or the pseudogene TRBV3-2) with TRBJ1-6, with TRBD1 matching over 8 bases. After removal of 2 bases from V and 10 bases from J, the junction contained 4 bases not matched to a gene. Germline V gene sequence: CDR1 LGHDT, CDR2 YNNKEL (reference sequence). The length of the CDR3 is 14 residues. As DNA, the CDR3 is TGTGCCAGCAGCCAACACAGGGGGAGGTCACCCCTCCACTTT. Encoded protein: CASSQHRGRSPLHF.

J is TRBJ1-5 and V is TRBV27; D ambiguous. The ends were cut back, 2 bases at V and 0 bases at J, with 8 bases in the middle. This CDR3 is built from 15 residues. Looked up from germline, CDR1 is MNHEY and CDR2 is SMNVEV (reference sequence). The CDR3 here is CASSLNGVSNQPQHF. CDR3 DNA sequence: TGTGCCAGCAGTTTAAATGGCGTTAGCAATCAGCCCCAGCATTTT.

This chain connects TRBV6-1 to TRBJ2-1, with 7 bases matching TRBD2. Trimming took 1 base from V and 3 from J; bases not matched to a gene: 3. Germline V gene data show CDR1 as MNHNS and CDR2 as SASEGT. The CDR3 spans 15 residues. CDR3 in DNA: TGTGCCAGCAGTGAAGGGCTAGCGGACTACAATGAGCAGTTCTTC. This sequence encodes CASSEGLADYNEQFF.

This clone was observed a single time. The chain recombines TRBV6-6 with TRBJ2-7, with a possible D match to TRBD1 (5 bases). The CDR3 length is 12 residues. Per germline, CDR1 MNHNY and CDR2 SVGAGI (reference sequence). The V and J ends lost 2 bases and 4 bases respectively, with 6 bases between them. In nucleotides, the CDR3 is TGTGCCAGCAGTTACGACAGTTACGAGCAGTACTTC. It translates to CASSYDSYEQYF.